This entry concerns a single T cell receptor beta chain. CDR1 is SQVTM, CDR2 ANQGSEA, per germline. V shed 3 bases and J shed 5 bases, with 14 bases lying between them. This CDR3 region has 13 residues. Library preparation (for TCRbeta) was performed with unique molecular identifiers. TCRdb fed the PCR reads into MiXCR, producing one record per CDR3 protein. The sample consists of around 530,000 distinct CDR3 sequences, around a third of them appearing once. The data belong to a study of T-cell reconstitution after alpha-beta-depleted transplantation in children. The chain joins TRBV29-1 to TRBJ2-7; no reliable D call. The origin of this receptor is a human donor who donated a stem cell graft to a child with aplastic anemia. Specimen: PBMCs from the stem cell graft donor, collected from the stem cell graft. The CDR3 loop reads CSVETTGSHEQYV. The CDR3, as DNA: TGCAGCGTTGAGACGACCGGATCCCACGAGCAGTACGTC.